The 14 T cell receptor beta chains listed next were all sequenced from one sample in a study of PD-1 blockade in mismatch repair-deficient tumors. This table comes from immunoSEQ multiplex PCR, and its TCRdb copy is limited to in-frame clones, with some not included. The sample comprises around 38,000 clones, roughly three quarters of which are singletons, and approximately 24% rests with the top ten. The sequences come from peripheral blood, collected 4 weeks after starting pembrolizumab. These receptors all come from an adult with mismatch repair-deficient cancer.

J is TRBJ2-3 and V is TRBV7-9; a possible D gene is TRBD1 (6 bases). Germline assignment: CDR1 SEHNR and CDR2 FQNEAQ (reference sequence). Trimming took off 7 bases at V and 6 bases at J, with 11 bases between the two ends. The CDR3 contains 12 residues. The CDR3 loop is CASTPTGDTQYF. In DNA form, the CDR3 reads TGTGCCAGCACCCCCACAGGGGATACGCAGTATTTT.

V usage is TRBV4-3 and J usage is TRBJ2-1; possible D gene TRBD2, 6 bases. There are 17 residues in the CDR3. Trimming took off 0 bases at V and 3 bases at J, with 15 bases between the two ends. Germline V gene lookup returns CDR1 LGHNA and CDR2 YSLEER. The CDR3 sequence is CASSQDEGGVGYNEQFF. The CDR3 DNA is TGCGCCAGCAGCCAAGATGAAGGCGGGGTGGGCTACAATGAGCAGTTCTTC.

The chain links TRBV11-2 to TRBJ2-5; 7 nucleotides align to TRBD2. The V gene end was trimmed by 5 bases and the J gene end by 4 bases; junction bases not matched to a gene: 10. Looked up from germline, CDR1 is SGHAT and CDR2 is FQNNGV. The CDR3 covers 15 residues. CDR3 loop: CASSTKGAGAETQYF. The CDR3 nucleotides are TGTGCCAGCAGCACAAAGGGTGCGGGAGCAGAGACCCAGTACTTC.

CDR3 DNA sequence: TGTGCCAGCAGCTTAGTCGGGGCGTTGGAGGAGACCCAGTACTTC. It specifies CASSLVGALEETQYF. The gene calls are TRBV7-8 and TRBJ2-5; D tentatively reads TRBD1 or TRBD2 (5 bases each). V gave up 1 base and J gave up 5 bases, with 14 bases separating them. The CDR3 runs to 15 residues. Germline loops: CDR1 SGHVS, CDR2 FQNEAQ.

The gene calls are TRBV6-1 and TRBJ2-2, with D tentatively TRBD1 or TRBD2 (5 bases each). There are 13 residues in the CDR3. Trimming shortened V by 10 bases and J by 6 bases, and 15 bases separated the two germline ends. Germline-derived CDR1 and CDR2 are MNHNS and SASEGT. In nucleotides, the CDR3 is TGTGCCACCCCTGATCAGGGAGCCGGGGAGCTGTTTTTT. This translates into CATPDQGAGELFF.

The V call is TRBV18, the J call TRBJ2-7; TRBD2 aligns across 7 bases. J was trimmed by 2 bases and V by 3 bases; bases with no gene match: 7. The V gene's germline CDR1 is KGHSH and CDR2 LQKENI. CDR3 length equals 15 residues. The CDR3, as DNA: TGTGCCAGCTCACCCCGATCGGGGGGAACCTACGAGCAGTACTTC. Translating gives CASSPRSGGTYEQYF.

This chain joins TRBV30 and TRBJ2-5; no reliable D call. CDR1 and CDR2 (germline): GTSNPN, SVGIG (reference sequence). This CDR3 has 13 residues. V lost 2 bases and J 4 bases, leaving 11 bases between the germline ends. The CDR3 DNA follows: TGTGCCTGGAGTTTGGGCAGTAGAGAGACCCAGTACTTC. Its protein is CAWSLGSRETQYF.

J is TRBJ2-2 and V is TRBV5-1, with 7 bases identical to TRBD1. The CDR3 totals 15 residues. Trimming took 5 bases from V and 4 from J; bases not matched to a gene: 8. In germline, CDR1 is SGHRS, CDR2 YFSETQ. CDR3: CASRGDSYLTGELFF. The CDR3 DNA reads as TGCGCCAGCAGAGGGGACAGTTACCTCACCGGGGAGCTGTTTTTT.

The V gene is TRBV11-2, the J gene TRBJ2-2, with D hard to call. This CDR3 is built from 11 residues. V shed 4 bases and J shed 8 bases, with 5 bases lying between them. Germline CDR1 and CDR2: SGHAT and FQNNGV. The CDR3 DNA reads as TGTGCCAGCAGCTCCTTTGGGGAGCTGTTTTTT. Translation gives CASSSFGELFF.

The rearrangement uses TRBV27 and TRBJ1-5; perhaps TRBD1 as D (6 bases). The V gene's germline CDR1 is MNHEY and CDR2 SMNVEV (reference sequence). The ends were cut back, 6 bases at V and 3 bases at J, with 9 bases in the middle. This CDR3 is 13 amino acids long. Here the CDR3 DNA reads TGTGCCAGCAGGTGGGGGCCCAATCAGCCCCAGCATTTT. Amino acids: CASRWGPNQPQHF.

The rearrangement uses TRBV27 and TRBJ2-1, with 7 positions matching TRBD2. Per the germline V gene, CDR1 is MNHEY and CDR2 is SMNVEV (reference sequence). V trimming: 3 bases; J trimming: 3 bases; junction bases outside the gene matches: 5. The CDR3 has 15 residues. CDR3 nucleotides: TGTGCCAGCAGTTTCCTAGCGGCCCTCTACAATGAGCAGTTCTTC. Residues: CASSFLAALYNEQFF.

On this clone: At one end the junction does not follow the germline gene, possibly because of a read error. The chain links TRBV7-7 to TRBJ2-2, with unresolved D. CDR3 size: 18 residues. The V gene's germline CDR1 is SSHAT and CDR2 FNYEAQ (reference sequence). DNA of the CDR3: TGTGCTAGCAGCTTACCGACCGATCACGGGCCCAAGACCGGGGAGCTGTTTTTT. Encoded protein: CASSLPTDHGPKTGELFF.

The genes are TRBV4-3 and TRBJ2-1; possible D gene TRBD1, 6 bases. V lost 3 bases and J lost 5, with 17 bases in between. CDR1 and CDR2 from the germline V gene are LGHNA and YSLEER. There are 16 residues in the CDR3. CDR3 residues: CASSQGQQNFHNEQFF. CDR3 bases: TGCGCCAGCAGCCAGGGACAACAAAACTTCCACAATGAGCAGTTCTTC.

This chain's CDR3 is CASSYQGYYEQYF. Written as DNA, the CDR3 is TGTGCCAGCAGTTACCAGGGCTACTACGAGCAGTACTTC. The chain joins TRBV6-6 to TRBJ2-7; TRBD1 might be the D (5 bases). CDR1 is MNHNY and CDR2 is SVGAGI in the germline V gene (reference sequence). This CDR3 region has 13 residues. V shed 2 bases and J shed 3 bases, with 8 bases lying between them.